Listed here are 32 T cell receptor beta chains from one sample, sequenced in a study of blood T cell repertoires in COVID-19. The method was immunoSEQ multiplex PCR; TCRdb's version includes in-frame clones alone and lacks a portion of them. The sample has approximately 670,000 clones, about 90% seen once; the top ten hold roughly 0.25%. Sequenced sample: peripheral blood. The receptors here all came from a woman aged 18-29 years with acute or convalescent COVID-19.

V and J are TRBV9 and TRBJ2-5, with 7 bases identical to TRBD2. Germline loops: CDR1 SGDLS, CDR2 YYNGEE. The CDR3 is 14 amino acids. The V and J ends lost 4 bases and 9 bases, in that order; junction bases with no gene match: 12. The CDR3 spells CASSTSGVGGAQYF. DNA for the CDR3: TGTGCCAGCAGCACCTCGGGGGTTGGGGGGGCCCAGTACTTC.

This clone has only a few counts. This chain connects TRBV7-9 to TRBJ1-2; D is undetermined. V lost 3 bases, J lost 6 bases, and 11 bases lay in between. The CDR3 sequence is 13 residues long. Germline CDR1 SEHNR, CDR2 FQNEAQ (reference sequence). CDR3 sequence: CASSFNPLDGYTF. Here the CDR3 DNA reads TGTGCCAGCAGCTTTAATCCCCTTGATGGCTACACCTTC.

The chain combines TRBV28 with TRBJ1-6; D is unresolved. Germline lookup yields CDR1 MDHEN and CDR2 SYDVKM. The V end was cut by 6 bases, the J end by 7 bases, with 7 bases between. The CDR3 spans 12 residues. DNA for the CDR3: TGTGCCAGCAGCCCCGTGAATTCACCCCTCCACTTT. It encodes CASSPVNSPLHF.

This sequence joins TRBV21-1 and TRBJ2-2; TRBD2, the table's D call, was not compared with the DNA. TRBV21-1 represents a pseudogene. CDR3 length: 15 residues. CDR3 region: CASSPLRDNTGELFF. The CDR3 nucleotides read TGTGCCAGCAGCCCCCTGAGGGATAACACCGGGGAGCTGTTTTTT.

V and J are TRBV4-1 and TRBJ1-1, with TRBD1 matching over 9 bases. With 0 bases clipped from V and 0 bases from J, the junction kept 2 bases outside the gene matches. The CDR3 runs 16 residues. CDR1 and CDR2 from the germline V gene are MGHRA and YSYEKL. The CDR3 bases are TGCGCCAGCAGCCAAGAAGGGACAGGGATGAACACTGAAGCTTTCTTT. It is translated as CASSQEGTGMNTEAFF.

In its sample, this clone was seen once. CDR3 loop: CASSEARTQYF. Written as DNA, the CDR3 is TGTGCCAGCAGTGAAGCTAGAACGCAGTATTTT. The chain recombines TRBV6-1 with TRBJ2-3; D is unclear. The CDR3 extends over 11 amino acids. Trimming stripped 0 bases from V and 9 bases from J, with 4 bases between. From germline, CDR1 is MNHNS and CDR2 SASEGT.

The chain carries TRBV6-5 and TRBJ1-6, with 8 nucleotides matching TRBD1. The CDR3 length is 16 residues. V shed 4 bases, J shed 10 bases, and the junction held 12 bases outside the gene matches. Germline V gives CDR1 MNHEY, CDR2 SVGAGI. The CDR3 sequence is CASSLTGTGDESPLHF. The CDR3 coding sequence is TGTGCCAGCAGTTTAACAGGGACAGGCGACGAATCACCCCTCCACTTT.

This chain connects TRBV5-1 to TRBJ1-2, with 7 bases matching TRBD1. V trimming: 4 bases; J trimming: 9 bases; junction bases outside the gene matches: 3. The V gene's germline CDR1 is SGHRS and CDR2 YFSETQ. The CDR3 runs to 11 residues. The CDR3: CASSRQGSYTF. The CDR3 DNA reads as TGCGCCAGCAGCAGACAGGGAAGCTACACCTTC.

The chain combines TRBV11-3 with TRBJ2-3, with D maybe TRBD1 (5 bases). Trimming removed 1 base at V and 0 bases at J, with 8 bases between. Per the germline V gene, CDR1 is SGHNT and CDR2 is YENEEA. The CDR3 has 15 amino acids. This chain's CDR3 is CASSLAAGSTDTQYF. For the CDR3, the DNA is TGTGCCAGCAGCTTAGCGGCAGGGAGCACAGATACGCAGTATTTT.

This clone was seen a handful of times. This chain links TRBV19 with TRBJ1-1; D ambiguous. The V gene's germline CDR1 is LNHDA and CDR2 SQIVND (reference sequence). V dropped 3 bases and J dropped 5 bases, with 10 bases sitting between them. This CDR3 is 13 amino acids long. Here the CDR3 DNA reads TGTGCCAGTAGTATCGCGACCGGGACTGAAGCTTTCTTT. This sequence encodes CASSIATGTEAFF.

The rearrangement uses TRBV6-2 or TRBV6-3 and TRBJ2-7, with TRBD1 matching over 8 bases. V lost 0 bases, J lost 1 base, and 5 bases stayed unmatched. This CDR3 spans 16 amino acids. The germline CDR1 and CDR2 sequences are MNHEY and SVGEGT. The CDR3 region is CASSYSTRQGSYEQYF. The CDR3, as DNA: TGTGCCAGCAGTTACTCGACGAGACAGGGGTCCTACGAGCAGTACTTC.

This sequence joins TRBV7-8 and TRBJ1-6; D may be TRBD1 (5 bases). The CDR3 loop spans 16 amino acids. CDR1 is SGHVS, CDR2 FQNEAQ, per germline. Trimming took 2 bases from V and 5 from J, leaving 13 bases between them. The CDR3 loop is CASSLLRGGDNSPLHF. The CDR3 coding sequence is TGTGCCAGCAGCTTATTAAGGGGAGGGGATAATTCACCCCTCCACTTT.

The chain recombines TRBV19 with TRBJ2-3, with 7 nucleotides matching TRBD1. Trimming cost V 2 bases and J 4 bases; bases outside gene matches: 6. Per the germline V gene, CDR1 is LNHDA and CDR2 is SQIVND (reference sequence). The CDR3 has 15 amino acids. CDR3 residues: CASSISEGGPDTQYF. The DNA of the CDR3 is TGTGCCAGTAGTATATCGGAAGGGGGCCCAGATACGCAGTATTTT.

The chain recombines TRBV29-1 with TRBJ2-1; 10 bases fit TRBD1. V gave up 3 bases and J gave up 2 bases; unmatched junction bases: 1. Germline V lookup: CDR1 SQVTM, CDR2 ANQGSEA. The CDR3 has 14 residues. This CDR3 is CSVEGQGPYNEQFF. CDR3 bases: TGCAGCGTTGAGGGACAGGGGCCCTACAATGAGCAGTTCTTC.

This sequence joins TRBV5-1 and TRBJ1-3, with 7 nucleotides matching TRBD1. The CDR3 covers 17 residues. The germline V gene encodes CDR1 SGHRS and CDR2 YFSETQ. The V segment lost 0 bases and the J segment 6 bases; nucleotides outside the gene matches: 12. The CDR3 nucleotides read TGCGCCAGCAGCTTGGGGGTCCCCGGGACAGAGATAAACACCATATATTTT. Amino acids: CASSLGVPGTEINTIYF. The full variable domain, its missing parts supplied by reference TRBV5-1 and TRBJ1-3, is KAGVTQTPRYLIKTRGQQVTLSCSPISGHRSVSWYQQTPGQGLQFLFEYFSETQRNKGNFPGRFSGRQFSNSRSEMNVSTLELGDSALYLCASSLGVPGTEINTIYFGEGSWLTVV.

This clone was recorded once. The chain has TRBV18 and TRBJ2-5; D is uncertain. This CDR3 is built from 14 residues. Germline assignment: CDR1 KGHSH and CDR2 LQKENI. V lost 0 bases to trimming and J lost 1 base, with 6 bases between them. CDR3 sequence reads: CASSPPVRQETQYF. CDR3 nucleotide sequence: TGTGCCAGCTCACCACCCGTCCGCCAAGAGACCCAGTACTTC.

The chain has TRBV5-4 and TRBJ1-1, with D uncertain. The V and J ends lost 3 bases and 1 base respectively, with 13 bases between them. Germline lookup yields CDR1 SGHNT and CDR2 YYREEE (reference sequence). The CDR3 sequence is 15 residues long. The CDR3 DNA reads as TGTGCCAGCAGCTCGGAGGTTGGCGGGAACACTGAAGCTTTCTTT. This codes for CASSSEVGGNTEAFF.

This sequence joins TRBV4-3 and TRBJ2-1, with 7 positions matching TRBD1. J gave up 7 bases and V 0 bases, and 9 bases lay outside the gene matches. The CDR3 covers 16 residues. Germline CDR1 and CDR2: LGHNA and YSLEER. The CDR3 reads CASSQERVQGINEQFF. CDR3 DNA sequence: TGCGCCAGCAGCCAAGAGAGGGTACAGGGGATTAATGAGCAGTTCTTC.

The chain recombines TRBV29-1 with TRBJ2-7, with TRBD1 as a possible D gene (6 bases). CDR3 length: 14 amino acids. CDR1 SQVTM and CDR2 ANQGSEA come from the germline V gene. With 7 bases removed from V and 4 bases from J, the gap between germline ends came to 20 bases. The CDR3 nucleotides are TGCAGCGCACGCAGAACAGGGTACACTTACGAGCAGTACTTC. Encoded protein: CSARRTGYTYEQYF.

V and J are TRBV20-1 and TRBJ2-1; 8 bases fit TRBD2. CDR3 length: 14 amino acids. The V gene end was trimmed by 3 bases and the J gene end by 5 bases; junction bases not matched to a gene: 6. Germline CDR1 is DFQATT and CDR2 is SNEGSKA (reference sequence). CDR3 bases: TGCAGTGCTAGTCGAGGGCGGGGGGACAATGAGCAGTTCTTC. It encodes CSASRGRGDNEQFF.

The CDR3 spells CASSHRRGGTDTQYF. The CDR3 coding sequence is TGTGCCAGCAGCCACCGCAGGGGTGGCACAGATACGCAGTATTTT. The genes are TRBV3-1 (or the pseudogene TRBV3-2) and TRBJ2-3; a weak D match, TRBD1 (6 bases). The CDR3 is made up of 15 amino acids. The germline V and J ends were trimmed by 3 bases and 1 base, with 11 bases remaining between them. Germline V CDR1 and CDR2: LGHDT, YNNKEL (reference sequence).

This sequence joins TRBV10-3 and TRBJ2-5; 8 bases match TRBD2. Germline V gene lookup returns CDR1 ENHRY and CDR2 SYGVKD. Trimming took 6 bases from V and 2 from J; bases not matched to a gene: 11. The CDR3 is made up of 16 amino acids. The CDR3 coding sequence is TGTGCCATCAGCGCTCCGCCTGAGCGGGGGCAAGAGACCCAGTACTTC. Its translation: CAISAPPERGQETQYF.

This chain uses TRBV2 with TRBJ2-7; D unclear. With 2 bases removed from V and 6 bases from J, the gap between germline ends came to 14 bases. Per germline, CDR1 SNHLY and CDR2 FYNNEI. The CDR3 length is 14 residues. CDR3: CASSELFTSVEQYF. The CDR3 DNA sequence: TGTGCCAGCAGTGAATTGTTCACTTCCGTCGAGCAGTACTTC.

CDR3 region: CASSPEYWTGGRTDTQYF. The CDR3, as DNA: TGTGCCAGCAGCCCCGAATACTGGACAGGGGGCAGAACAGATACGCAGTATTTT. V is TRBV14 and J is TRBJ2-3, with 11 nucleotides matching TRBD1. With V trimmed by 4 bases and J by 3 bases, 12 bases remained unmatched. Germline lookup yields CDR1 SGHDN and CDR2 FVKESK. The CDR3 is 18 residues long.

The CDR3 region is CASTPDGGSTGELFF. The CDR3 DNA reads TGTGCCAGTACCCCCGACGGGGGTTCCACCGGGGAGCTGTTTTTT. The chain uses TRBV19 and TRBJ2-2, with TRBD2 as a possible D gene (6 bases). Germline V gene data show CDR1 as LNHDA and CDR2 as SQIVND (reference sequence). The CDR3 has 15 amino acids. The V end lost 7 bases, the J end lost 4 bases, and 16 bases lay between the germline ends.

The chain couples TRBV11-2 to TRBJ1-1, with 7 bases matching TRBD1. Germline V gene data show CDR1 as SGHAT and CDR2 as FQNNGV. J lost 1 base, V lost 5 bases, and 7 bases had no gene match. The CDR3 runs to 15 residues. The DNA of the CDR3 is TGTGCCAGCAGCCGTAGACAGGGTGAGAACACTGAAGCTTTCTTT. This sequence encodes CASSRRQGENTEAFF. Full variable domain (rest looked up from reference TRBV11-2 and TRBJ1-1): EAGVAQSPRYKIIEKRQSVAFWCNPISGHATLYWYQQILGQGPKLLIQFQNNGVVDDSQLPKDRFSAERLKGVDSTLKIQPAKLEDSAVYLCASSRRQGENTEAFFGQGTRLTVV.

The gene calls are TRBV4-1 and TRBJ2-2, with D tentatively TRBD1 (5 bases). CDR3 length equals 14 residues. The V gene lost 0 bases and the J gene lost 5 bases, with 7 bases spanning the gap. Germline V gives CDR1 MGHRA, CDR2 YSYEKL. The CDR3 DNA reads TGCGCCAGCAGCCAAGAGGGGCATACCGGGGAGCTGTTTTTT. Encoded protein: CASSQEGHTGELFF.

The chain joins TRBV4-1 to TRBJ1-2, with 7 bases fitting TRBD1. In germline, CDR1 is MGHRA, CDR2 YSYEKL. The CDR3 runs to 14 residues. The V gene end was trimmed by 1 base and the J gene end by 4 bases; junction bases not matched to a gene: 3. The CDR3 region has the DNA TGCGCCAGCAGCCAAGGACAGGGTGTCTATGGCTACACCTTC. It codes for CASSQGQGVYGYTF.

The chain couples TRBV15 to TRBJ1-5; TRBD1 might be the D (6 bases). V was shortened by 7 bases and J by 3 bases, with 25 bases between the two germline ends. CDR1 is LNHNV and CDR2 is YYDKDF in the germline V gene (reference sequence). The CDR3 has 18 residues. In DNA form, the CDR3 reads TGTGCCACCACCGCAGTTCGTTGGGGGGGCTCGTCCAATCAGCCCCAGCATTTT. Protein product: CATTAVRWGGSSNQPQHF.

This clone was seen a single time. The genes are TRBV9 and TRBJ2-3; 7 bases map to TRBD1. Germline loops: CDR1 SGDLS, CDR2 YYNGEE. This CDR3 has 15 residues. The trim removed 4 bases at V and 0 bases at J, leaving 5 bases unmatched. CDR3 nucleotides: TGTGCCAGCAGCCTATGGGACAGTAGCACAGATACGCAGTATTTT. It translates to CASSLWDSSTDTQYF.

This clone was observed once. This chain connects TRBV5-1 to TRBJ2-7, with 7 bases identical to TRBD1. CDR1 SGHRS and CDR2 YFSETQ come from the germline V gene. V shed 2 bases and J 0 bases; nucleotides not matched to a gene: 5. The CDR3 has 15 amino acids. The CDR3: CASSLGTDSSYEQYF. CDR3 nucleotide sequence: TGCGCCAGCAGCTTAGGGACAGACAGCTCCTACGAGCAGTACTTC.

The chain carries TRBV2 and TRBJ1-1, with D maybe TRBD1 (6 bases). V shed 6 bases and J shed 1 base, with 15 bases lying between them. Per germline, CDR1 SNHLY and CDR2 FYNNEI. The CDR3 runs 15 residues. The CDR3 sequence: CASSVQGYGNTEAFF. The CDR3 nucleotides are TGTGCCAGCAGCGTACAGGGTTACGGGAACACTGAAGCTTTCTTT.